The rows below give T cell receptor beta chains drawn from one sample of a study of CD8 T cells in ankylosing spondylitis. TCRdb called the 5' RACE reads again in MiXCR, with one record for every CDR3 protein. The table includes hundreds of thousands of distinct CDR3 sequences, 12% detected once. Sequencing used blood, either unsorted or a sorted T cell fraction (not recorded which). The receptors originated from a male donor with ankylosing spondylitis. Each CDR3 is given with its conserved first and last residue. D genes are given only for firm matches. Some rows have no size entry. The others give once, few or many, or a class for an expanded clone.

V gene: TRBV20-1
J gene: TRBJ1-6
D gene: .
clone size: many
CDR3 protein: CSASLGLYSPLHF
CDR3 DNA: TGCAGTGCTAGCCTGGGACTTTATTCACCCCTCCACTTT

V gene: TRBV20-1
J gene: TRBJ2-1
D gene: TRBD1
clone size: many
CDR3 protein: CSAETDRGGRQFF
CDR3 DNA: TGCAGTGCAGAAACAGACAGGGGTGGTCGGCAGTTCTTC

V gene: TRBV20-1
J gene: TRBJ1-5
D gene: .
clone size: few
CDR3 protein: CSARHRVVGNQPQHF
CDR3 DNA: TGCAGTGCTAGACACAGGGTTGTAGGCAATCAGCCCCAGCATTTT

V gene: TRBV10-3
J gene: TRBJ1-1
D gene: TRBD1
clone size: .
CDR3 protein: CAISERTGLAYTEAFF
CDR3 DNA: TGTGCCATCAGTGAACGGACAGGGCTAGCGTACACTGAAGCTTTCTTT

V gene: TRBV6-2/TRBV6-3
J gene: TRBJ2-7
D gene: .
clone size: few
CDR3 protein: CASRLQRAYEQYF
CDR3 DNA: TGTGCCAGCAGATTACAGCGAGCCTACGAGCAGTACTTC

V gene: TRBV18
J gene: TRBJ1-4
D gene: .
clone size: few
CDR3 protein: CASSPIAGEKLFF
CDR3 DNA: TGTGCCAGCTCACCCATCGCGGGTGAAAAACTGTTTTTT

V gene: TRBV7-2
J gene: TRBJ1-5
D gene: .
clone size: .
CDR3 protein: CASSFDAQPQHF
CDR3 DNA: TGTGCCAGCAGCTTCGACGCCCAGCCCCAGCATTTT

V gene: TRBV12-3/TRBV12-4
J gene: TRBJ2-7
D gene: TRBD1
clone size: many
CDR3 protein: CASSLGEAQGPEQYF
CDR3 DNA: TGTGCCAGCAGTTTAGGTGAGGCACAGGGGCCCGAGCAGTACTTC

V gene: TRBV20-1
J gene: TRBJ2-4
D gene: .
clone size: many
CDR3 protein: CSARTPGKNIQYF
CDR3 DNA: TGCAGTGCCCGGACCCCGGGGAAAAACATTCAGTACTTC

V gene: TRBV4-3
J gene: TRBJ1-2
D gene: .
clone size: few
CDR3 protein: CASSPGHLYYGYTF
CDR3 DNA: TGCGCCAGCAGCCCGGGACACCTTTACTATGGCTACACCTTC

V gene: TRBV5-1
J gene: TRBJ2-3
D gene: TRBD1
clone size: many
CDR3 protein: CASSLGDRDTNTQYF
CDR3 DNA: TGCGCCAGCAGCTTGGGAGACAGGGACACGAATACGCAGTATTTT

V gene: TRBV6-2/TRBV6-3
J gene: TRBJ2-1
D gene: TRBD2
clone size: .
CDR3 protein: CASRRPGTSSNEQFF
CDR3 DNA: TGTGCCAGCAGACGACCCGGGACTAGTTCCAATGAGCAGTTCTTC

V gene: TRBV20-1
J gene: TRBJ2-5
D gene: .
clone size: many
CDR3 protein: CSARGWGRETQYF
CDR3 DNA: TGCAGTGCTAGAGGGTGGGGCAGGGAGACCCAGTACTTC

V gene: TRBV12-3/TRBV12-4
J gene: TRBJ2-3
D gene: TRBD2
clone size: many
CDR3 protein: CASRVLAGATDTQYF
CDR3 DNA: TGTGCCAGCAGGGTACTAGCGGGAGCGACCGATACGCAGTATTTT